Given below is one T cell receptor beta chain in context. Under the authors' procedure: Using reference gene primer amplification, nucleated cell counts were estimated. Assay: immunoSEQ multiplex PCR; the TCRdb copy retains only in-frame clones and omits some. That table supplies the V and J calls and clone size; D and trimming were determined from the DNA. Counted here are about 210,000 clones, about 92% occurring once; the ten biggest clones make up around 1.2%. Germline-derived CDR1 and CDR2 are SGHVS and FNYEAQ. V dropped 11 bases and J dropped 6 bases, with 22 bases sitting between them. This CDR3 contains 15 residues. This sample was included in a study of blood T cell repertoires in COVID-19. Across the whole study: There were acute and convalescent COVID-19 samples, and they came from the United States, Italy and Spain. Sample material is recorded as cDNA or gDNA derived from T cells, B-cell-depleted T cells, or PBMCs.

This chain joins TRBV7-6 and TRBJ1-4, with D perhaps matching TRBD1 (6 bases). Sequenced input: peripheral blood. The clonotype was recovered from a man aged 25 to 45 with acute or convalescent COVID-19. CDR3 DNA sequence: TGTGCCGTAGGACGGCCGGGAGGGGGTTATGAAAAACTGTTTTTT. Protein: CAVGRPGGGYEKLFF.